The source of this TCR beta chain is a study of cytomegalovirus exposure and HLA in healthy donors. Overall study results and limits: A later examination showed that TCR association rates differed by HLA locus, with DRB1 most and HLA-C fewest. According to the study, roughly 160 TCR beta chains were cytomegalovirus-associated. Excluded: some indistinguishable V segments such as TRBV6-2 and TRBV6-3.

This PCR relied on a set of 60 Vbeta primers and 13 Jbeta primers. Profiled with immunoSEQ multiplex PCR; TCRdb holds only in-frame clones, not every one. Found here are about 80,000 clones, around 60% of them singletons; the top ten hold more than 3.5%. The length of the CDR3 is 15 residues. V dropped 4 bases and J dropped 4 bases, with 16 bases sitting between them. Germline V lookup: CDR1 SGHTA, CDR2 FQGTGA. All donors participated as healthy donors of bone marrow. This clone showed up just a few times. Its antigen is not identified. Material: PBMCs. This chain uses TRBV7-3 with TRBJ1-1; a weak D match, TRBD1 (5 bases). The source is a male donor in good health and CMV-seropositive. As DNA, the CDR3 is TGTGCCAGCAGCTCCCGGGGAGGGGCGGGCACTGAAGCTTTCTTT. The encoded protein is CASSSRGGAGTEAFF.